The T cell receptor (beta chain) under discussion was sequenced for a study of T cell responses to AZD1222 COVID-19 vaccine. General study results and limits: Sampling captured repertoires only after the peak T cell response. Spike-wide vaccine-associated CD4 TCRs dominated at 160-218 and 743-854.

A note on this clone: What it binds is unknown. Mismatch with germline at one junction end may stem from a read error.

This CDR3 has 12 residues. Germline CDR1 reads LGHDT; CDR2 reads YNNKEL (reference sequence). Sequencing was performed with immunoSEQ multiplex PCR; in TCRdb, only in-frame clones are kept and a portion is missing. The sample shows fewer than 200,000 clones, 90% to 95% of them seen only once. The gene calls are TRBV3-1 (or the pseudogene TRBV3-2) and TRBJ1-1, with D perhaps matching TRBD1 (6 bases). The receptor was derived from an adult in good health. The sequencing here drew on peripheral blood, taken on day 0 of AZD1222 vaccination. CDR3: CASSQGVRGIGF. CDR3 DNA: TGTGCCAGCAGCCAAGGCGTCAGGGGCATCGGTTTT.